Below, 18 T cell receptor beta chains from the same sample are listed, as sequenced in a study of cytomegalovirus exposure and HLA in healthy donors. Both 60 Vbeta primers and 13 Jbeta primers went into the PCR. TCRdb's copy holds only in-frame clones and misses some; the assay was immunoSEQ multiplex PCR. The sample records 120,000 or so clones, about four fifths being singletons. Sequenced input: PBMCs. The receptors shown here come from a woman aged 35 to 49 in good health and CMV-seropositive.

This rearrangement joins TRBV6-5 to TRBJ2-7, with 7 bases lining up with TRBD1. CDR1 is MNHEY, CDR2 SVGAGI, per germline. This CDR3 has 14 amino acids. Trimming took 6 bases from V and 2 from J; bases not matched to a gene: 7. CDR3: CASRKGTAPYEQYF. The CDR3 coding sequence is TGTGCCAGCAGGAAAGGGACAGCGCCCTACGAGCAGTACTTC.

The chain joins TRBV30 to TRBJ1-2; D not resolved. Looked up from germline, CDR1 is GTSNPN and CDR2 is SVGIG (reference sequence). V was pared by 4 bases and J by 7 bases, with 22 bases between. The CDR3 runs 15 residues. The CDR3 loop is CAWNNGLIGLGGYTF. The CDR3 region has the DNA TGTGCCTGGAATAACGGATTAATAGGACTGGGTGGCTACACCTTC.

This clone was counted a single time. This sequence joins TRBV27 and TRBJ2-5, with D possibly matching TRBD2 (5 bases). Germline V CDR1 and CDR2: MNHEY, SMNVEV (reference sequence). This CDR3 has 14 residues. Trimming removed 6 bases at V and 5 bases at J, with 16 bases between. CDR3 bases: TGTGCCAGCAGCCCAAATCCCCGAGGGGAGACCCAGTACTTC. Encoded protein: CASSPNPRGETQYF.

The chain recombines TRBV5-1 with TRBJ2-5; tentatively, D is TRBD1 (6 bases). V shed 4 bases and J shed 5 bases, with 12 bases lying between them. Germline-derived CDR1 and CDR2 are SGHRS and YFSETQ. The CDR3 has 13 residues. DNA for the CDR3: TGCGCCAGCAGCCAAACAGGGTCGGAGACCCAGTACTTC. This codes for CASSQTGSETQYF.

V and J are TRBV9 and TRBJ2-1, with D tentatively TRBD2 (7 bases). Germline lookup yields CDR1 SGDLS and CDR2 YYNGEE. Deletions cut 0 bases from V and 5 bases from J, with 15 bases between. The CDR3 is made up of 16 amino acids. This chain's CDR3 is CASSVVRAGHNNEQFF. As DNA, the CDR3 is TGTGCCAGCAGCGTAGTGCGAGCGGGACACAACAATGAGCAGTTCTTC.

This clone was observed once. V is TRBV6-6 and J is TRBJ2-5, with TRBD2 as a possible D gene (7 bases). The DNA end lines up better with TRBJ2-7; the J call may be wrong. The germline V gene has CDR1 MNHNY and CDR2 SVGAGI (reference sequence). This CDR3 region has 14 residues. The CDR3 DNA reads as TGTGCCAGCAGTTATGGGGGGGCTTCCTACGAGCAGTACTTC. Protein sequence: CASSYGGASYEQYF.

About this clone: An end of the junction differs from the germline gene, which may be a read error. The V call is TRBV7-9, the J call TRBJ2-3; D may be TRBD2 (6 bases). From germline, CDR1 is SEHNR and CDR2 FQNEAQ (reference sequence). The CDR3 runs 15 residues. The CDR3 DNA reads TGTTCCAGCAGCTTTAGTACGGGAGCTACAGATACGCAGTATTTT. This translates into CSSSFSTGATDTQYF.

The CDR3 loop reads CASSTRGLETQYF. In DNA form, the CDR3 reads TGTGCCAGTAGTACTCGGGGGTTAGAGACGCAGTATTTT. The V and J genes are TRBV19 and TRBJ2-3; D perhaps matches TRBD2 (6 bases). Germline V lookup: CDR1 LNHDA, CDR2 SQIVND (reference sequence). The CDR3 spans 13 residues. Between the trimmed V and J ends, which lost 4 bases and 9 bases, there was a span of 14 bases.

This chain joins TRBV4-1 and TRBJ2-1; 8 nucleotides match TRBD2. CDR3 size: 16 residues. CDR1 and CDR2 from the germline V gene are MGHRA and YSYEKL. V shed 0 bases, J shed 8 bases, and the junction held 9 bases outside the gene matches. The CDR3 here is CASSQEEREINYEQFF. CDR3 sequence (DNA): TGCGCCAGCAGCCAAGAAGAGCGGGAGATAAACTATGAGCAGTTCTTC.

The chain couples TRBV15 to TRBJ2-1; 7 nucleotides agree with TRBD2. V lost 3 bases and J lost 6; bases outside the gene matches: 11. CDR1 is LNHNV, CDR2 YYDKDF, per germline (reference sequence). The CDR3 is 16 residues long. This CDR3 is CATSSTTSAVGNEQFF. CDR3 sequence (DNA): TGTGCCACCAGCAGCACAACTAGCGCGGTTGGCAATGAGCAGTTCTTC.

CDR3 region: CASSLFPRQNSGNTIYF. The CDR3 DNA reads as TGTGCCAGCAGTTTATTCCCTAGGCAGAACTCTGGAAACACCATATATTTT. The chain joins TRBV28 to TRBJ1-3, with no clear D. V dropped 1 base and J dropped 0 bases, with 13 bases sitting between them. The CDR3 contains 17 residues. Per germline, CDR1 MDHEN and CDR2 SYDVKM.

There are a few counts of this clone. This chain joins TRBV9 and TRBJ2-7; D is perhaps TRBD2 (5 bases). The length of the CDR3 is 17 residues. Germline values: CDR1 SGDLS, CDR2 YYNGEE. Trimming took off 4 bases at V and 0 bases at J, with 20 bases between the two ends. CDR3: CASSPYGGRVSSYEQYF. For the CDR3, the DNA is TGTGCCAGCAGCCCCTACGGAGGAAGGGTCAGCTCCTACGAGCAGTACTTC.

This rearrangement joins TRBV19 to TRBJ2-1, with TRBD2 matching over 9 bases. Germline V gene data show CDR1 as LNHDA and CDR2 as SQIVND (reference sequence). The V and J ends lost 3 bases and 4 bases, in that order; junction bases with no gene match: 7. The CDR3 length is 16 residues. The CDR3 DNA reads as TGTGCCAGTAGTATCCAAGCGGGGGGCTCTTACAATGAGCAGTTCTTC. As protein: CASSIQAGGSYNEQFF.

The chain couples TRBV20-1 to TRBJ2-5, with D tentatively TRBD1 (5 bases). CDR3 length: 11 residues. Per germline, CDR1 DFQATT and CDR2 SNEGSKA (reference sequence). Trimming removed 8 bases at V and 3 bases at J, with 10 bases between. The CDR3 sequence: CSTGFEETQYF. CDR3 nucleotides: TGCAGTACAGGCTTTGAAGAGACCCAGTACTTC.

This chain connects TRBV27 to TRBJ1-2; 7 bases line up with TRBD1. Trimming at V came to 6 bases and at J to 6 bases, leaving 7 bases not matched to a gene. Germline-derived CDR1 and CDR2 are MNHEY and SMNVEV (reference sequence). The CDR3 contains 13 residues. The CDR3 bases are TGTGCCAGCAGGCCTACAGGGGTGAATGGCTACACCTTC. Translated, it gives CASRPTGVNGYTF.

The chain has TRBV25-1 and TRBJ1-1; D gene ambiguous. The germline V gene encodes CDR1 MGHDK and CDR2 SYGVNS. Trimming removed 3 bases at V and 4 bases at J, with 3 bases between. There are 11 residues in the CDR3. Here the CDR3 reads CASSDSTEAFF. CDR3 in DNA: TGTGCCAGCAGTGACAGCACTGAAGCTTTCTTT.

This chain's CDR3 is CASTLGLKQYF. The CDR3 DNA reads as TGTGCCAGCACCCTGGGACTTAAGCAGTACTTC. The chain has TRBV6-5 and TRBJ2-7; TRBD2 might be the D (6 bases). The V gene's germline CDR1 is MNHEY and CDR2 SVGAGI. The CDR3 contains 11 residues. Trimming pared 7 bases from V and 8 bases from J, leaving 12 bases between.

This chain joins TRBV28 and TRBJ2-1; 11 bases align to TRBD2. This CDR3 has 16 amino acids. Per the germline V gene, CDR1 is MDHEN and CDR2 is SYDVKM. J lost 1 base, V lost 3 bases, and 2 bases had no gene match. CDR3 nucleotides: TGTGCCAGCAGTTTTGGGACTAGCGGTTCCTACAATGAGCAGTTCTTC. Translated, it gives CASSFGTSGSYNEQFF.